This is a list of T cell receptor beta chains from one sample in a study of blood T cells in healthy people across ages. TCRdb itself ran the 5' RACE reads through MiXCR, one entry per CDR3 protein. The sample comprises more than 1.4 million distinct CDR3 sequences, around two fifths of which are singletons, and 7.9% rests with the top ten. Sequencing was carried out using blood. These receptor sequences come from a woman between 18 and 30 years old in good health. Each CDR3 is given with its conserved first and last residue. The D gene is left open where the match is weak. The size of a clone is reported for some rows only, either as once, few or many, or as a class for expanded clones.

D gene	V gene	J gene	clone size	CDR3 protein	CDR3 DNA
.	TRBV2	TRBJ2-4	few	CASSESGGAKNIQYF	TGTGCCAGCAGTGAGTCAGGGGGGGCCAAAAACATTCAGTACTTC
.	TRBV29-1	TRBJ1-2	.	CSVEMGGARGYTF	TGCAGCGTTGAAATGGGGGGAGCTCGGGGCTACACCTTC
.	TRBV6-6	TRBJ2-4	.	CASSYGEGRSRSDIQYF	TGTGCCAGCAGTTACGGAGAGGGGAGAAGTAGATCGGACATTCAGTACTTC
.	TRBV24-1	TRBJ1-1	.	CATSDQSREAFF	TGTGCCACCAGTGATCAGAGCCGTGAAGCTTTCTTT
.	TRBV28	TRBJ2-7	.	CASSQLGTGPYEQYF	TGTGCCAGCAGTCAACTCGGGACGGGCCCCTACGAGCAGTACTTC
TRBD2	TRBV27	TRBJ2-1	.	CASSLSSSGRTRLGNEQFF	TGTGCCAGCAGTTTATCATCTAGCGGGAGGACACGCTTGGGGAATGAGCAGTTCTTC
.	TRBV20-1	TRBJ2-1	.	CSAVASRWRDFYNEQFF	TGCAGTGCTGTAGCATCCCGGTGGAGGGATTTTTACAATGAGCAGTTCTTC
TRBD2	TRBV18	TRBJ2-3	few	CASSRGGQQATDTQYF	TGTGCCAGCTCCCGCGGGGGGCAGCAGGCGACAGATACGCAGTATTTT
TRBD1	TRBV15	TRBJ1-4	.	CATSSRTTGPNEKLFF	TGTGCCACCAGCAGTCGAACGACAGGGCCTAATGAAAAACTGTTTTTT
.	TRBV27	TRBJ2-7	.	CASSIDRAGEQYF	TGTGCCAGCAGTATAGACAGGGCGGGGGAGCAGTACTTC
TRBD1	TRBV5-1	TRBJ1-5	.	CASSSEGQLNQPQHF	TGCGCCAGCAGCTCGGAGGGACAGCTCAATCAGCCCCAGCATTTT
.	TRBV4-1	TRBJ2-5	few	CASSQGFTPETQYF	TGCGCCAGCAGCCAAGGTTTCACACCCGAGACCCAGTACTTC
TRBD2	TRBV11-2	TRBJ2-1	few	CASSLDPGGYEQFF	TGTGCCAGCAGCTTAGACCCGGGAGGTTATGAGCAGTTCTTC
TRBD2	TRBV5-1	TRBJ2-1	.	CASSWGGGTGNEQFF	TGCGCCAGCAGCTGGGGGGGAGGGACTGGCAATGAGCAGTTCTTC
TRBD1	TRBV7-9	TRBJ2-7	.	CASSRGQVSSYEQYF	TGTGCCAGCAGCAGAGGACAGGTCAGCTCCTACGAGCAGTACTTC
.	TRBV7-9	TRBJ2-7	few	CASTFREYEQYF	TGTGCCAGCACCTTCAGAGAGTACGAGCAGTACTTC